This T cell receptor (beta chain) is from a study of blood T cell dynamics during melanoma immunotherapy. Time point of the sample: week 3, after first cycle of checkpoint inhibitor. Blood was drawn before treatment and at week 3 after checkpoint blockade. Patients had no prior systemic cancer treatment, immunosuppressants or other active cancers. Assay used: immunoSEQ multiplex PCR; TCRdb lists only in-frame clones, some missing. Among about 12,000 clones listed, around nine tenths were seen once. The CDR3 runs 15 residues. The germline gives CDR1 MNHNS, CDR2 SASEGT. The germline V and J ends were trimmed by 4 bases and 0 bases, with 12 bases remaining between them.

V gene TRBV6-1 combines with J gene TRBJ1-1; tentatively, D is TRBD1 (6 bases). Sample: blood, taken from a patient treated with checkpoint blockade. The clonotype originates from a human donor with melanoma. The CDR3 DNA reads TGTGCCAGCAGTGGTTGGACAGCTATGAACACTGAAGCTTTCTTT. Protein: CASSGWTAMNTEAFF.